These 15 T cell receptor beta chains came from one sample sequenced in a study of T cells in Graves' hyperthyroidism and ophthalmopathy. Amplification targeted TCR beta CDR3 regions from RNA transcripts. The HTBI primer set was used in a first-round RT-PCR of the TCR CDR3. From the multiplex PCR reads, TCRdb called clonotypes with MiXCR, one entry per CDR3 protein. This table has 660,000 or so distinct CDR3 sequences, less than 25% appearing once. The sequenced sample consisted of blood. The receptors originated from a man under 40 with Graves' ophthalmopathy.

As DNA, the CDR3 is TGTGCCAGCAGGCCGGCCGGCTCACTCAACACCGGGGAGCTGTTTTTT. It translates to CASRPAGSLNTGELFF. V and J are TRBV6-1 and TRBJ2-2; D unclear. Germline CDR1 is MNHNS and CDR2 is SASEGT. The length of the CDR3 is 16 residues. V lost 6 bases to trimming and J lost 2 bases, with 16 bases between them.

This clonotype was detected once. A much larger clone differs by one base, so this may be a read error. The CDR3 is CSARGPQRGHNEQYF. The DNA of the CDR3 is TGCAGTGCTAGAGGCCCACAGCGGGGGCACAATGAGCAGTACTTC. V usage is TRBV20-1 and J usage is TRBJ2-7, with TRBD2 identical over 8 bases. After removal of 1 base from V and 7 bases from J, the junction contained 12 bases not matched to a gene. Germline V lookup: CDR1 DFQATT, CDR2 SNEGSKA (reference sequence). This CDR3 is built from 15 residues.

This clonotype was seen a few times. In DNA form, the CDR3 reads TGTGCCAGCAGCTTGGGGGGGGGATTCAACAATGAGCAGTTCTTC. Translated: CASSLGGGFNNEQFF. The rearrangement joins TRBV5-6 to TRBJ2-1, with 7 positions matching TRBD2. V lost 0 bases to trimming and J lost 5 bases; unmatched junction nucleotides: 5. Germline V gene lookup returns CDR1 SGHDT and CDR2 YYEEEE. The CDR3 runs 15 residues.

The chain uses TRBV6-1 and TRBJ2-6; 8 bases are shared with TRBD1. The CDR3 contains 17 residues. Germline V CDR1 and CDR2: MNHNS, SASEGT. The V and J ends lost 5 bases and 1 base, in that order; junction bases with no gene match: 7. CDR3 residues: CASSFGQGSSGANVLTF. CDR3 DNA sequence: TGTGCCAGCAGTTTCGGACAGGGCTCGTCTGGGGCCAACGTCCTGACTTTC.

Many counts were recorded for this clonotype. The V call is TRBV11-2, the J call TRBJ2-2; D is uncertain. The ends were cut back, 7 bases at V and 1 base at J, with 7 bases in the middle. In germline, CDR1 is SGHAT, CDR2 FQNNGV. This CDR3 has 13 amino acids. CDR3 sequence reads: CASTVKNTGELFF. The DNA for the CDR3 is TGTGCCAGCACCGTAAAGAACACCGGGGAGCTGTTTTTT.

This clonotype was seen only a few times. CDR3 sequence reads: CASSPDFPGGSYEQYF. CDR3 bases: TGCGCCAGCAGCCCGGATTTTCCAGGGGGGTCCTACGAGCAGTACTTC. The V call is TRBV5-1, the J call TRBJ2-7, with D perhaps TRBD1 (7 bases). The CDR3 has 16 residues. The germline CDR1 and CDR2 sequences are SGHRS and YFSETQ. The V gene lost 4 bases and the J gene lost 1 base, with 18 bases spanning the gap.

This clonotype was detected a few times. The CDR3 nucleotides read TGTGCCAGCATTCCCACAGGGGAAAGCAATCAGCCCCAGCATTTT. Amino acid sequence: CASIPTGESNQPQHF. This rearrangement joins TRBV6-7 to TRBJ1-5, with 7 bases aligning to TRBD1. TRBV6-7 is placed among ORFs of uncertain function. CDR3 size: 15 residues. The V gene end was trimmed by 7 bases and the J gene end by 1 base; junction bases not matched to a gene: 7.

This clonotype came up a few times. The chain links TRBV6-2 or TRBV6-3 to TRBJ2-1; D unresolved. The V gene's germline CDR1 is MNHEY and CDR2 SVGEGT. Trimming took off 0 bases at V and 7 bases at J, with 13 bases between the two ends. CDR3 length equals 15 residues. In DNA form, the CDR3 reads TGTGCCAGCAGTTACTCGGGCCCTGCCGGGAATGAGCAGTTCTTC. Residues: CASSYSGPAGNEQFF.

This clonotype was seen only a few times. This chain links TRBV20-1 with TRBJ2-2; tentatively, D is TRBD2 (5 bases). Trimming removed 1 base from V and 0 bases from J, with 12 bases in between. CDR1 DFQATT and CDR2 SNEGSKA come from the germline V gene (reference sequence). This CDR3 has 16 amino acids. In DNA, the CDR3 is TGCAGTGCTAGAGGATTCCAGGAGGCGAACACCGGGGAGCTGTTTTTT. The encoded protein is CSARGFQEANTGELFF.

Many counts were recorded for this clonotype. The chain joins TRBV28 to TRBJ1-5; tentatively, D is TRBD1 (5 bases). The CDR3 sequence is 15 residues long. Per germline, CDR1 MDHEN and CDR2 SYDVKM. The V and J ends lost 5 bases and 4 bases respectively, with 15 bases between them. The CDR3 loop reads CASSPRLEGNQPQHF. CDR3 DNA sequence: TGTGCCAGCAGTCCCCGCCTCGAGGGGAATCAGCCCCAGCATTTT.

The gene calls are TRBV25-1 and TRBJ1-5; no reliable D call. Germline V gene sequence: CDR1 MGHDK, CDR2 SYGVNS. The CDR3 runs to 10 residues. The V gene lost 8 bases and the J gene lost 15 bases, with 14 bases spanning the gap. The CDR3: CASPGGNTHF. CDR3 in DNA: TGTGCCAGCCCTGGAGGGAATACGCATTTT.

The V call is TRBV7-9, the J call TRBJ2-3; TRBD2 aligns across 14 bases. The germline gives CDR1 SEHNR, CDR2 FQNEAQ (reference sequence). This CDR3 has 15 amino acids. V trimming: 3 bases; J trimming: 7 bases; junction bases outside the gene matches: 3. In nucleotides, the CDR3 is TGTGCCAGCAGCTTGGGGACTAGCGGGAGCAATACGCAGTATTTT. It specifies CASSLGTSGSNTQYF.

This clonotype was detected ten times or more. The CDR3 loop is CASSPGTGGRYGYTF. The CDR3 DNA is TGTGCCAGCAGTCCGGGGACAGGGGGAAGGTATGGCTACACCTTC. The rearrangement links TRBV27 to TRBJ1-2; 11 nucleotides align to TRBD1. CDR3 size: 15 residues. Germline loops: CDR1 MNHEY, CDR2 SMNVEV (reference sequence). The junction had 7 bases not matched to a gene; V was cut back by 5 bases and J by 5 bases.

This chain links TRBV2 with TRBJ1-5; D might be TRBD1 (5 bases). Trimming pared 3 bases from V and 0 bases from J, leaving 15 bases between. The CDR3 is 17 residues long. CDR1 SNHLY and CDR2 FYNNEI come from the germline V gene. The CDR3 here is CASSDGVRDHSNQPQHF. The CDR3, as DNA: TGTGCCAGCAGTGACGGGGTCAGGGACCATAGCAATCAGCCCCAGCATTTT.

This clonotype was counted many times. This chain connects TRBV3-1 to TRBJ1-2, with D maybe TRBD1 (6 bases). This CDR3 is built from 13 residues. Deletions cut 5 bases from V and 5 bases from J, with 12 bases between. The germline V gene has CDR1 LGHDT and CDR2 YNNKEL (reference sequence). The CDR3 region is CASSRGGGYGYTF. CDR3 bases: TGTGCCAGCAGCAGGGGGGGGGGATATGGCTACACCTTC.